A selection of T cell receptor beta chains follows, all from one sample in a study of blood T cell repertoires in COVID-19. This table comes from immunoSEQ multiplex PCR, and its TCRdb copy is limited to in-frame clones, with some not included. Counted here are about 390,000 clones, around 87% occurring once; the ten biggest clones make up 2% to 2.5%. The sequenced sample was peripheral blood. The origin of the receptors is a woman aged 55-75 years with COVID-19, enrolled during active disease. The CDR3 runs from the conserved cysteine through the conserved F or W. D genes are given only for firm matches. Size is omitted from some rows. Given values are once, few, many or a class for expanded clones.

J,V,D,length,size,CDR3,DNA
TRBJ2-7,TRBV28,NA,14,NA,CASSLDLFTYEQYF,TGTGCCAGCAGTTTAGACTTATTTACCTACGAGCAGTACTTC
TRBJ2-1,TRBV5-1,TRBD1,16,NA,CASSLVVGQGGNEQFF,TGCGCCAGCAGCTTGGTAGTGGGACAGGGGGGAAATGAGCAGTTCTTC
TRBJ2-7,TRBV7-9,NA,13,few,CASSLGRSYEQYF,TGTGCCAGCAGCCTGGGGCGGTCCTACGAGCAGTACTTC
TRBJ1-1,TRBV2,NA,13,NA,CASRMTGNTEAFF,TGTGCCAGCAGAATGACAGGGAACACTGAAGCTTTCTTT
TRBJ1-2,TRBV9,NA,15,NA,CASSVGVGGASGYTF,TGTGCCAGCAGCGTAGGGGTAGGAGGCGCCTCTGGCTACACCTTC
TRBJ1-1,TRBV29-1,TRBD1,13,NA,CSTQQGRNTEAFF,TGCAGCACCCAACAGGGGAGGAACACTGAAGCTTTCTTT
TRBJ1-4,TRBV11-2,TRBD1,14,NA,CASSLGQAGEKLFF,TGTGCCAGCAGCCTGGGACAGGCTGGTGAAAAACTGTTTTTT
TRBJ2-2,TRBV7-9,NA,17,NA,CASSLARTVGNTGELFF,TGTGCCAGCAGCCTCGCGAGGACAGTCGGAAACACCGGGGAGCTGTTTTTT
TRBJ2-7,TRBV7-3,NA,15,once,CASSPSAGQSYEQYF,TGTGCCAGCAGCCCATCTGCTGGACAGTCCTACGAGCAGTACTTC
TRBJ1-1,TRBV5-1,TRBD1,18,NA,CASSFGGTGGIVNTEAFF,TGCGCCAGCAGCTTCGGTGGGACAGGGGGCATCGTGAACACTGAAGCTTTCTTT
TRBJ2-1,TRBV2,NA,16,NA,CASSEGQTQIYNEQFF,TGTGCCAGCAGTGAAGGACAGACCCAGATATACAATGAGCAGTTCTTC
TRBJ1-1,TRBV3-1/TRBV3-2,NA,13,NA,CASSQEGHGRAFF,TGTGCCAGCAGCCAAGAGGGACACGGACGAGCTTTCTTT
TRBJ1-1,TRBV19,TRBD1,13,NA,CASSIGDSFEAFF,TGTGCCAGTAGTATAGGGGACAGCTTTGAAGCTTTCTTT
TRBJ1-2,TRBV9,TRBD1,12,NA,CASSFTGDGYTF,TGTGCCAGCAGCTTCACAGGGGATGGCTACACCTTC
TRBJ1-3,TRBV5-1,NA,15,NA,CASRPHSSSGNTIYF,TGCGCCAGCAGACCCCACAGTAGCTCTGGAAACACCATATATTTT
TRBJ2-1,TRBV3-1/TRBV3-2,NA,13,NA,CASSPHVSNEQFF,TGTGCCAGCAGCCCCCACGTGAGCAATGAGCAGTTCTTC
TRBJ2-3,TRBV19,NA,17,NA,CASSIEWVTWGLDTQYF,TGTGCCAGTAGTATAGAGTGGGTGACTTGGGGCCTCGATACGCAGTATTTT